This T cell receptor (beta chain) was identified during a study of T cells and Merkel cell carcinoma outcomes. With V trimmed by 9 bases and J by 0 bases, 5 bases remained unmatched. CDR1 is MNHNS and CDR2 is SASEGT in the germline V gene. This CDR3 region has 14 residues. Sequencing was performed with immunoSEQ multiplex PCR; in TCRdb, only in-frame clones are kept and a portion is missing. This sample yields 15,000 to 19,000 clones, of which approximately 87% are seen a single time; under 8% belongs to the top ten. Regarding this clone: The antigen is not known.

Findings of the study overall: Repertoire plus T-cell density reportedly predicted Merkel cell carcinoma outcomes.

The sequenced material came from tumor tissue from Merkel cell carcinoma. The chain is built from TRBV6-1 and TRBJ2-7, with TRBD1 matching over 10 bases. The origin of this receptor is a human donor with Merkel cell carcinoma. CDR3 DNA: TGTGCCAGAACCGGGACAGGGGCCTCCTACGAGCAGTACTTC. Translated, it gives CARTGTGASYEQYF.